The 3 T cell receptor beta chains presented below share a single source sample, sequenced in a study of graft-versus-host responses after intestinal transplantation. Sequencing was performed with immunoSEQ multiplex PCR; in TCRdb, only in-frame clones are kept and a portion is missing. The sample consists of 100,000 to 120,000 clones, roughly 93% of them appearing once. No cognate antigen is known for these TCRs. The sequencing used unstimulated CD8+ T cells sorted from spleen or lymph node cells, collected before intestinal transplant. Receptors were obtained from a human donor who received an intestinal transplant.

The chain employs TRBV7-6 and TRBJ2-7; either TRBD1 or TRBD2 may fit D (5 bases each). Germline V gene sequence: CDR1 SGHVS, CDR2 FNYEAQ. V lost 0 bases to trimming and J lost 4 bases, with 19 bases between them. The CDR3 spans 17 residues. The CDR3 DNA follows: TGTGCCAGCAGCTTAGCGGGCCCCGGGACGTTTGTATACGAGCAGTACTTC. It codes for CASSLAGPGTFVYEQYF. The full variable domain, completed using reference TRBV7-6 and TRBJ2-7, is GAGVSQSPRYKVTKRGQDVALRCDPISGHVSLYWYRQALGQGPEFLTYFNYEAQQDKSGLPNDRFSAERPEGSISTLTIQRTEQRDSAMYRCASSLAGPGTFVYEQYFGPGTRLTVT.

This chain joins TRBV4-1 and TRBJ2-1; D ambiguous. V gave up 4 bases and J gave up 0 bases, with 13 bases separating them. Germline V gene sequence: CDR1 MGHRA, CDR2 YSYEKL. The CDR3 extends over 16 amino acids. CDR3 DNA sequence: TGCGCCAGCAGCCCCATTGGGCAGACCTCCTACAATGAGCAGTTCTTC. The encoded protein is CASSPIGQTSYNEQFF.

In nucleotides, the CDR3 is TGTGCCTGGAGTGCCACAGCTTATGGCTACACCTTC. The encoded protein is CAWSATAYGYTF. The chain uses TRBV30 and TRBJ1-2; the D is unclear. V lost 1 base to trimming and J lost 5 bases, with 8 bases between them. CDR1 and CDR2 (germline): GTSNPN, SVGIG (reference sequence). The CDR3 covers 12 residues.